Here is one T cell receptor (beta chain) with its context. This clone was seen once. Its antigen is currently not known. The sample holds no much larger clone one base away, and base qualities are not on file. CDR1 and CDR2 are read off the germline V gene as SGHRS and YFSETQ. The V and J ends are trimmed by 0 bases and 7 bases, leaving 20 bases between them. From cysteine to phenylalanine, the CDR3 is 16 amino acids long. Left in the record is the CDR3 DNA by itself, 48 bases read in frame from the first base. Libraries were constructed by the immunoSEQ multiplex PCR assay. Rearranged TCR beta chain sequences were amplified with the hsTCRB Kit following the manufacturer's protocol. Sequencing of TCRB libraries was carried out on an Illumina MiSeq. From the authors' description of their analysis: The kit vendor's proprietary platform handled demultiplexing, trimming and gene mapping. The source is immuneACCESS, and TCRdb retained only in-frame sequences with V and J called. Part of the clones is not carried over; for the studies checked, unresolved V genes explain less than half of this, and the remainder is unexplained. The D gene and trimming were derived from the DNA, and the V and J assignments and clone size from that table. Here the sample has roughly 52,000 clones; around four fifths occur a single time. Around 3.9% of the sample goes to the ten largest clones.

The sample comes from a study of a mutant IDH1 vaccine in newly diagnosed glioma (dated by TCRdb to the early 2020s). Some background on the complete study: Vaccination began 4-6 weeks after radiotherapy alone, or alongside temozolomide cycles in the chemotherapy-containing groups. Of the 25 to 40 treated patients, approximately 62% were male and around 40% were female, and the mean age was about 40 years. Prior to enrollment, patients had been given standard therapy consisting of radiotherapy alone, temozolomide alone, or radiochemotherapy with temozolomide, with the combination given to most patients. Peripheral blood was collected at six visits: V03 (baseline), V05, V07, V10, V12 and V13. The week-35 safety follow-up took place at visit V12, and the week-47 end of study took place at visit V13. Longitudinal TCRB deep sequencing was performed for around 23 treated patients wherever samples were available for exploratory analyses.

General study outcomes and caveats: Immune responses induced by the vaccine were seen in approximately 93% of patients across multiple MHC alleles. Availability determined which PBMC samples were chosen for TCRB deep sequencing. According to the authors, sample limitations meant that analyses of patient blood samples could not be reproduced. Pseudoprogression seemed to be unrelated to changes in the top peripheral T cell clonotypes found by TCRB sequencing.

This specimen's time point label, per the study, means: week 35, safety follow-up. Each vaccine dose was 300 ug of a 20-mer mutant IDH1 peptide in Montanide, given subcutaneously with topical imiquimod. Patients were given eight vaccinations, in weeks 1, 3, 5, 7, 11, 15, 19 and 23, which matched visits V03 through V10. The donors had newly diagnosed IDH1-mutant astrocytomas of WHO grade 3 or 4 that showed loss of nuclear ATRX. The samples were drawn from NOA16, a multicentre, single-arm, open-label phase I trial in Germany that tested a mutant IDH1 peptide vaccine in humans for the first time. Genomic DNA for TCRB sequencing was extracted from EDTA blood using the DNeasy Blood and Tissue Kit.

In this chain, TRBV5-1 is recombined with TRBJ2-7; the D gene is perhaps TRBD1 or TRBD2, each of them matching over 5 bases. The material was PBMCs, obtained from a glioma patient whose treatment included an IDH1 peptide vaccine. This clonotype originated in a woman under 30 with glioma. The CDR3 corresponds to CASSLAFPGRGREQYF. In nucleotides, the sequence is TGCGCCAGCAGCTTGGCATTTCCGGGTCGGGGCAGGGAGCAGTACTTC. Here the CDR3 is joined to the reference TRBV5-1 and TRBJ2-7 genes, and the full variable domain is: KAGVTQTPRYLIKTRGQQVTLSCSPISGHRSVSWYQQTPGQGLQFLFEYFSETQRNKGNFPGRFSGRQFSNSRSEMNVSTLELGDSALYLCASSLAFPGRGREQYFGPGTRLTVT.